The 10 T cell receptor beta chains below were found in one sample sequenced in a study of shared clonotypes between healthy human individuals. TCRdb's copy holds only in-frame clones and misses some; the assay was immunoSEQ multiplex PCR. The sample holds roughly 2 million clones; 95% are singletons and the top ten take approximately 0.13%. The material sequenced was naive CD4+ T cells sorted from blood. Described subset: CD45RA+ positively selected. The receptors shown here come from a man younger than 30 in good health.

The CDR3 bases are TGCGCCAGCAGTACTAACGGTGATTCCACCGGGGAGCTGTTTTTT. It codes for CASSTNGDSTGELFF. The V call is TRBV5-1, the J call TRBJ2-2; D unresolved. The CDR3 extends over 15 amino acids. CDR1 and CDR2 from the germline V gene are SGHRS and YFSETQ. V dropped 5 bases and J dropped 4 bases, with 15 bases sitting between them.

The chain recombines TRBV4-1 with TRBJ2-7; tentatively, D is TRBD2 (5 bases). CDR3 length equals 14 residues. Germline V gene lookup returns CDR1 MGHRA and CDR2 YSYEKL. V was shortened by 3 bases and J by 4 bases, with 13 bases between the two germline ends. The DNA for the CDR3 is TGCGCCAGCAGCCATAAGTTACGGGGTTACGAGCAGTACTTC. This sequence encodes CASSHKLRGYEQYF.

The CDR3 bases are TGTGCCAGCAGTTACTCGGGCCTGGGACAGGCGAGGGGCTACACCTTC. It translates to CASSYSGLGQARGYTF. This chain connects TRBV6-5 to TRBJ1-2, with 8 bases aligning to TRBD1. The trim removed 0 bases at V and 8 bases at J, leaving 11 bases unmatched. CDR3 size: 16 residues. Germline values: CDR1 MNHEY, CDR2 SVGAGI.

The CDR3 region is CASSSPPDEQYF. For the CDR3, the DNA is TGTGCCAGCAGTTCTCCCCCAGACGAGCAGTACTTC. This chain links TRBV27 with TRBJ2-7, with D hard to call. V lost 4 bases and J lost 5, with 9 bases in between. Per the germline V gene, CDR1 is MNHEY and CDR2 is SMNVEV (reference sequence). This CDR3 spans 12 amino acids.

The chain couples TRBV27 to TRBJ2-2, with D maybe TRBD2 (6 bases). The length of the CDR3 is 15 residues. The germline gives CDR1 MNHEY, CDR2 SMNVEV (reference sequence). Trimming removed 5 bases from V and 3 bases from J, with 13 bases in between. CDR3 bases: TGTGCCAGCAGTCCCCGGGACTCCCACACCGGGGAGCTGTTTTTT. Its translation is CASSPRDSHTGELFF.

The rearrangement joins TRBV12-5 to TRBJ2-5; 9 nucleotides match TRBD2. Germline loops: CDR1 LGHNT, CDR2 FRNRAP. This CDR3 spans 16 amino acids. With V trimmed by 7 bases and J by 4 bases, 13 bases remained unmatched. CDR3: CASATRGSGSLETQYF. The CDR3 DNA is TGTGCTAGTGCCACTCGAGGTAGCGGGAGTTTAGAGACCCAGTACTTC.

This clone appeared a single time. The V call is TRBV9, the J call TRBJ2-7, with 12 positions matching TRBD2. The CDR3 is made up of 17 amino acids. The junction had 7 bases not matched to a gene; V was cut back by 0 bases and J by 3 bases. Germline CDR1 is SGDLS and CDR2 is YYNGEE. This CDR3 reads CASSVGGLAGSHYEQYF. The DNA of the CDR3 is TGTGCCAGCAGCGTAGGTGGACTAGCGGGATCCCACTACGAGCAGTACTTC.

The J gene is TRBJ1-1, the V gene TRBV5-1, with 7 bases lining up with TRBD1. Germline lookup yields CDR1 SGHRS and CDR2 YFSETQ. Unmatched junction bases numbered 6, after V lost 4 bases and J lost 0 bases. This CDR3 contains 15 residues. The CDR3 protein is CASSGGDRVNTEAFF. The DNA of the CDR3 is TGCGCCAGCAGCGGAGGAGACAGGGTGAACACTGAAGCTTTCTTT.

This rearrangement joins TRBV6-5 to TRBJ1-2; D gene unclear. The germline V gene encodes CDR1 MNHEY and CDR2 SVGAGI. Trimming removed 2 bases at V and 7 bases at J, with 14 bases between. This CDR3 is 14 amino acids long. The CDR3 loop is CASSYRGQQGGYTF. Written as DNA, the CDR3 is TGTGCCAGCAGTTACCGAGGGCAACAAGGTGGCTACACCTTC.

The chain links TRBV7-9 to TRBJ1-6; D perhaps matches TRBD1 (5 bases). The V end was cut by 5 bases, the J end by 10 bases, with 12 bases between. CDR3 length equals 13 residues. The germline V gene has CDR1 SEHNR and CDR2 FQNEAQ (reference sequence). Here the CDR3 reads CASSPPGGSPLHF. In nucleotides, the CDR3 is TGTGCCAGCAGCCCCCCTGGGGGGTCACCCCTCCACTTT.